The 31 T cell receptor beta chains given below trace back to one sample, sequenced in a study of T cell responses to AZD1222 COVID-19 vaccine (dated by TCRdb to the early 2020s). According to the study, the label for this sample's time point signals: baseline before first vaccination. In light of the paper, this sample's treatment or condition label describes: meningococcal conjugate vaccine given as trial control. The method was the immunoSEQ multiplex PCR assay. Imported from immuneACCESS, the table was reduced by TCRdb to in-frame sequences with V and J called. These copies leave out some clones; in studies compared against another copy, an unresolved V gene accounts for under half, and the cause of the remainder is not known. The sample table contains over 70,000 clones; only one count was recorded for 88% of them. About 9.3% of the sample belongs to the ten largest clones. The sample consisted of peripheral blood, taken on day 0 of MenACWY control vaccination. The receptors were gathered from an adult in good health.

The CDR3 nucleotides are TGTGCCAGCAGCCCGTGGCGTGGGCACGGCACCATATATTTT. Translation gives CASSPWRGHGTIYF. The gene calls are TRBV5-4 and TRBJ1-3; D call uncertain. Trimming left V 4 bases short and J 9 bases short, with 17 bases between. Looked up from germline, CDR1 is SGHNT and CDR2 is YYREEE (reference sequence). The CDR3 loop spans 14 amino acids.

The V call is TRBV4-2, the J call TRBJ2-3; 11 nucleotides line up with TRBD2. The CDR3 totals 17 residues. The J segment lost 2 bases and the V segment lost 4 bases, leaving 8 bases of the junction unmatched. Germline V gives CDR1 LGHNA, CDR2 YNFKEQ. The CDR3 loop is CASSPQLAGGFTDTQYF. DNA of the CDR3: TGTGCCAGCAGCCCTCAGCTAGCGGGGGGATTCACAGATACGCAGTATTTT.

The gene calls are TRBV6-2 or TRBV6-3 and TRBJ2-1; TRBD2 might be the D (5 bases). Germline values: CDR1 MNHEY, CDR2 SVGEGT. The V gene lost 1 base and the J gene lost 0 bases, with 10 bases spanning the gap. This CDR3 has 16 residues. The CDR3 DNA is TGTGCCAGCAGTTACTTGCTGGGGAGCTCCTACAATGAGCAGTTCTTC. This gives the protein CASSYLLGSSYNEQFF.

This rearrangement joins TRBV29-1 to TRBJ1-1, with 8 bases fitting TRBD1. The V and J ends lost 7 bases and 1 base, in that order; junction bases with no gene match: 2. The CDR3 consists of 12 residues. Per the germline V gene, CDR1 is SQVTM and CDR2 is ANQGSEA. CDR3 amino acids: CSADRGNTEAFF. The CDR3 coding sequence is TGCAGCGCTGACAGGGGGAACACTGAAGCTTTCTTT.

This sequence joins TRBV7-6 and TRBJ2-2; either TRBD1 or TRBD2 may fit D (7 bases each). Germline lookup yields CDR1 SGHVS and CDR2 FNYEAQ. The CDR3 extends over 18 amino acids. Trimming stripped 6 bases from V and 8 bases from J, with 28 bases between. CDR3 sequence reads: CASRPGQGGPTLSGELFF. The CDR3 DNA reads as TGTGCCAGCAGGCCCGGGCAGGGGGGGCCTACTTTATCTGGGGAGCTGTTTTTT.

This sequence joins TRBV25-1 and TRBJ2-7, with TRBD2 identical over 15 bases. Germline CDR1 reads MGHDK; CDR2 reads SYGVNS. This CDR3 region has 16 residues. Trimming removed 3 bases from V and 4 bases from J; junction bases left unmatched: 4. This CDR3 reads CASSEPGLAGGYEQYF. The CDR3 nucleotides are TGTGCCAGCAGTGAGCCGGGACTAGCGGGGGGATACGAGCAGTACTTC.

The V call is TRBV30, the J call TRBJ1-2; unclear D gene. Trimming left V 0 bases short and J 1 base short, with 3 bases between. The CDR3 is 12 residues long. Germline assignment: CDR1 GTSNPN and CDR2 SVGIG (reference sequence). CDR3 nucleotides: TGTGCCTGGAGTGTGGTTAACTATGGCTACACCTTC. It encodes CAWSVVNYGYTF.

This rearrangement joins TRBV19 to TRBJ1-1; no clear D gene. The CDR3 loop spans 14 amino acids. Germline loops: CDR1 LNHDA, CDR2 SQIVND (reference sequence). Trimming stripped 6 bases from V and 0 bases from J, with 11 bases between. The CDR3 here is CASREGSLNTEAFF. CDR3 DNA sequence: TGTGCCAGTAGGGAGGGCAGCTTGAACACTGAAGCTTTCTTT.

This chain uses TRBV10-1 with TRBJ2-7; TRBD2 might be the D (6 bases). The germline V gene has CDR1 WNHNN and CDR2 SYGVQD (reference sequence). The CDR3 is 14 amino acids. Trimming took off 4 bases at V and 5 bases at J, with 15 bases between the two ends. The CDR3 sequence is CASSGGDGHDEQYF. The CDR3 DNA follows: TGCGCCAGCAGTGGGGGGGACGGCCACGACGAGCAGTACTTC.

This sequence joins TRBV7-2 and TRBJ2-3; D perhaps matches TRBD1 (5 bases). Trimming removed 5 bases from V and 1 base from J, with 10 bases in between. The CDR3 extends over 14 amino acids. Germline CDR1 is SGHTA and CDR2 is FQGNSA. The CDR3 reads CASSKRGGTDTQYF. The CDR3 DNA reads TGTGCCAGCAGCAAAAGGGGCGGCACAGATACGCAGTATTTT.

The chain is built from TRBV7-2 and TRBJ1-5, with D maybe TRBD1 (6 bases). Trimming stripped 4 bases from V and 2 bases from J, with 12 bases between. CDR3 length: 15 residues. Looked up from germline, CDR1 is SGHTA and CDR2 is FQGNSA. CDR3: CASSSQGSGNQPQHF. In DNA, the CDR3 is TGTGCCAGCAGCTCTCAGGGGTCGGGCAATCAGCCCCAGCATTTT.

The chain joins TRBV7-2 to TRBJ1-2; no clear D. This CDR3 is built from 13 residues. The germline V gene encodes CDR1 SGHTA and CDR2 FQGNSA. Trimming pared 1 base from V and 1 base from J, leaving 4 bases between. CDR3 in DNA: TGTGCCAGCAGCTTAGGCCGTAACTATGGCTACACCTTC. As protein: CASSLGRNYGYTF. Variable domain in full (rest from reference TRBV7-2 and TRBJ1-2): GAGVSQSPSNKVTEKGKDVELRCDPISGHTALYWYRQSLGQGLEFLIYFQGNSAPDKSGLPSDRFSAERTGGSVSTLTIQRTQQEDSAVYLCASSLGRNYGYTFGSGTRLTVV.

This rearrangement joins TRBV5-4 to TRBJ1-4; D unresolved. Between the trimmed V and J ends, which lost 1 base and 4 bases, there was a span of 8 bases. The germline CDR1 and CDR2 sequences are SGHNT and YYREEE (reference sequence). The CDR3 runs to 14 residues. For the CDR3, the DNA is TGTGCCAGCAGCTTGCAAGGGCTTAATGAAAAACTGTTTTTT. It codes for CASSLQGLNEKLFF.

The V call is TRBV11-2, the J call TRBJ2-3; D tentatively reads TRBD1 or TRBD2 (6 bases each). The CDR3 is 13 residues long. In germline, CDR1 is SGHAT, CDR2 FQNNGV. The CDR3 reads CATGRGRQDTQYF. CDR3 nucleotide sequence: TGTGCTACAGGGCGGGGACGTCAGGATACGCAGTATTTT.

The chain has TRBV30 and TRBJ2-7, with 7 bases that match TRBD2. This CDR3 comprises 13 residues. Trimming at V came to 2 bases and at J to 6 bases, leaving 7 bases not matched to a gene. CDR1 is GTSNPN, CDR2 SVGIG, per germline (reference sequence). DNA for the CDR3: TGTGCCTGGAGTACGGGGAGGGAACCCGAGCAGTACTTC. It codes for CAWSTGREPEQYF. The full variable domain, rest sourced from reference TRBV30 and TRBJ2-7, is SQTIHQWPATLVQPVGSPLSLECTVEGTSNPNLYWYRQAAGRGLQLLFYSVGIGQISSEVPQNLSASRPQDRQFILSSKKLLLSDSGFYLCAWSTGREPEQYFGPGTRLTVT.

V and J are TRBV19 and TRBJ2-2, with D maybe TRBD2 (5 bases). This CDR3 spans 15 amino acids. Deletions cut 7 bases from V and 4 bases from J, with 16 bases between. Germline V CDR1 and CDR2: LNHDA, SQIVND (reference sequence). CDR3: CASTPASAGTGELFF. Written as DNA, the CDR3 is TGTGCCAGTACCCCCGCGTCCGCGGGCACCGGGGAGCTGTTTTTT.

This clone was observed once. The rearrangement joins TRBV5-1 to TRBJ2-2; 7 bases map to TRBD1. J lost 1 base, V lost 3 bases, and 3 bases had no gene match. This CDR3 spans 15 amino acids. Germline CDR1 SGHRS, CDR2 YFSETQ. CDR3: CASSSGQVNTGELFF. The CDR3 nucleotides read TGCGCCAGCAGCTCCGGACAGGTGAACACCGGGGAGCTGTTTTTT. The full variable domain, completed using reference TRBV5-1 and TRBJ2-2, is KAGVTQTPRYLIKTRGQQVTLSCSPISGHRSVSWYQQTPGQGLQFLFEYFSETQRNKGNFPGRFSGRQFSNSRSEMNVSTLELGDSALYLCASSSGQVNTGELFFGEGSRLTVL.

This chain links TRBV2 with TRBJ2-4; the D gene is possibly TRBD2 (5 bases). The CDR3 length is 11 residues. Germline values: CDR1 SNHLY, CDR2 FYNNEI. V lost 6 bases to trimming and J lost 5 bases, with 5 bases between them. CDR3 nucleotide sequence: TGTGCCAGCAGCGGGGAAAACATTCAGTACTTC. Protein: CASSGENIQYF.

The chain links TRBV5-4 to TRBJ1-6; TRBD1 agrees at 7 bases. CDR1 and CDR2 (germline): SGHNT, YYREEE (reference sequence). After removal of 4 bases from V and 5 bases from J, the junction contained 12 bases not matched to a gene. This CDR3 is built from 17 residues. CDR3 nucleotides: TGTGCCAGCAGCCCGGGACAGACACCCCACGATAATTCACCCCTCCACTTT. Translating gives CASSPGQTPHDNSPLHF. Based on the CDR3 plus reference TRBV5-4 and TRBJ1-6, the full variable domain is ETGVTQSPTHLIKTRGQQVTLRCSSQSGHNTVSWYQQALGQGPQFIFQYYREEENGRGNFPPRFSGLQFPNYSSELNVNALELDDSALYLCASSPGQTPHDNSPLHFGNGTRLTVT.

The J gene is TRBJ1-1, the V gene TRBV5-1; D is unresolved. Germline CDR1 reads SGHRS; CDR2 reads YFSETQ. V shed 0 bases and J shed 5 bases, with 14 bases lying between them. The CDR3 sequence is 15 residues long. The chain's CDR3 is CASSLEVPGGTEAFF. The CDR3, as DNA: TGCGCCAGCAGCTTGGAAGTTCCGGGTGGGACTGAAGCTTTCTTT.

This chain connects TRBV5-1 to TRBJ2-1; 10 bases line up with TRBD2. Germline lookup yields CDR1 SGHRS and CDR2 YFSETQ. V lost 0 bases and J lost 7; bases outside the gene matches: 4. The CDR3 is made up of 15 amino acids. The CDR3 loop is CASSLEPSGGNEQFF. The DNA of the CDR3 is TGCGCCAGCAGCTTGGAGCCTAGCGGGGGTAATGAGCAGTTCTTC.

The chain joins TRBV7-8 to TRBJ2-1; the D gene is possibly TRBD2 (5 bases). V was shortened by 5 bases and J by 4 bases, with 21 bases between the two germline ends. Looked up from germline, CDR1 is SGHVS and CDR2 is FQNEAQ. CDR3 size: 17 residues. CDR3 in amino acids: CASSVEPGSSGYNEQFF. DNA of the CDR3: TGTGCCAGCAGCGTAGAACCCGGGTCGTCGGGGTACAATGAGCAGTTCTTC. Supplemented by reference TRBV7-8 and TRBJ2-1, the full variable domain reads GAGVSQSPRYKVAKRGQDVALRCDPISGHVSLFWYQQALGQGPEFLTYFQNEAQLDKSGLPSDRFFAERPEGSVSTLKIQRTQQEDSAVYLCASSVEPGSSGYNEQFFGPGTRLTVL.

CDR3 sequence: CASRYPGQGIADEQFF. Written as DNA, the CDR3 is TGTGCCAGCAGATACCCGGGACAGGGGATCGCGGATGAGCAGTTCTTC. V usage is TRBV25-1 and J usage is TRBJ2-1; TRBD1 matches 10 bases. The CDR3 spans 16 residues. The V gene's germline CDR1 is MGHDK and CDR2 SYGVNS. Unmatched junction bases numbered 13, after V lost 6 bases and J lost 8 bases.

CDR3 sequence: CASSPYRGYNEQFF. The CDR3 nucleotides are TGCGCCAGCAGTCCTTATCGAGGGTACAATGAGCAGTTCTTC. The chain couples TRBV4-1 to TRBJ2-1; D perhaps matches TRBD2 (5 bases). In germline, CDR1 is MGHRA, CDR2 YSYEKL. Trimming shortened V by 6 bases and J by 4 bases, and 13 bases separated the two germline ends. The CDR3 spans 14 residues.

This clone was counted a few times. The chain joins TRBV3-1 (or the pseudogene TRBV3-2) to TRBJ2-1; D ambiguous. Germline V lookup: CDR1 LGHDT, CDR2 YNNKEL (reference sequence). Trimming cost V 6 bases and J 1 base, with 7 bases left between them. The CDR3 sequence is 13 residues long. This chain's CDR3 is CASSTTSYNEQFF. CDR3 sequence (DNA): TGTGCCAGCAGTACTACTTCCTACAATGAGCAGTTCTTC.

This chain joins TRBV4-2 and TRBJ2-1; 9 bases match TRBD2. Germline CDR1 LGHNA, CDR2 YNFKEQ. V shed 1 base and J 7 bases; nucleotides not matched to a gene: 8. CDR3 length: 16 residues. The CDR3 is CASSQARAGGPNEQFF. DNA of the CDR3: TGTGCCAGCAGCCAAGCTCGGGCGGGGGGGCCAAATGAGCAGTTCTTC.

This clone was detected ten times or more. The V and J genes are TRBV7-2 and TRBJ1-1, with TRBD1 as a possible D gene (6 bases). Germline CDR1 and CDR2: SGHTA and FQGNSA. This CDR3 is built from 15 residues. Trimming stripped 6 bases from V and 9 bases from J, with 23 bases between. The chain's CDR3 is CASSYNTGSETQAFF. For the CDR3, the DNA is TGTGCCAGCAGTTATAATACAGGGTCTGAAACCCAAGCTTTCTTT.

V gene TRBV24-1 combines with J gene TRBJ2-3; unclear D gene. The length of the CDR3 is 13 residues. V lost 9 bases, J lost 1 base, and 10 bases lay in between. Looked up from germline, CDR1 is KGHDR and CDR2 is SFDVKD. CDR3 sequence reads: CATGKKGTDTQYF. The DNA for the CDR3 is TGTGCCACCGGGAAGAAAGGCACAGATACGCAGTATTTT.

The J gene is TRBJ2-1, the V gene TRBV28; D unclear. Germline CDR1 MDHEN, CDR2 SYDVKM. Trimming shortened V by 2 bases and J by 0 bases, and 5 bases separated the two germline ends. This CDR3 is 14 amino acids long. Here the CDR3 reads CASSLASSYNEQFF. Written as DNA, the CDR3 is TGTGCCAGCAGTTTAGCTAGCTCCTACAATGAGCAGTTCTTC.

The chain has TRBV28 and TRBJ1-5, with D maybe TRBD1 (6 bases). Germline V gene data show CDR1 as MDHEN and CDR2 as SYDVKM. The CDR3 covers 12 residues. The V and J ends lost 6 bases and 6 bases respectively, with 9 bases between them. CDR3 sequence: CASRAGAQPQHF. The CDR3 DNA is TGTGCCAGCAGGGCAGGGGCTCAGCCCCAGCATTTT.

V usage is TRBV6-2 or TRBV6-3 and J usage is TRBJ2-5; D not resolved. Germline-derived CDR1 and CDR2 are MNHEY and SVGEGT. Trimming shortened V by 2 bases and J by 1 base, and 8 bases separated the two germline ends. CDR3 length equals 14 residues. CDR3 bases: TGTGCCAGCAGTTACGCACAGATCCAAGAGACCCAGTACTTC. It is translated as CASSYAQIQETQYF.